These 5 T cell receptor beta chains were sequenced from one sample in a study of blood T cell repertoires in COVID-19. Clones were read by immunoSEQ multiplex PCR, and TCRdb kept only the in-frame ones, dropping some. The sample has about 250,000 clones, around 88% seen once. Sequencing used peripheral blood. The source is a man aged 80 or over with acute or convalescent COVID-19.

This clone came up once. The chain joins TRBV27 to TRBJ1-2; unclear D gene. The CDR3 covers 14 residues. Germline CDR1 MNHEY, CDR2 SMNVEV (reference sequence). Trimming cost V 8 bases and J 4 bases, with 17 bases left between them. The CDR3 DNA sequence: TGTGCCAGCGGATGGGCCGGTCCCGGCTATGGCTACACCTTC. Translated, it gives CASGWAGPGYGYTF.

V is TRBV5-1 and J is TRBJ2-7, with D possibly TRBD2 on 6 matching bases. Germline V gives CDR1 SGHRS, CDR2 YFSETQ. Trimming took off 0 bases at V and 7 bases at J, with 20 bases between the two ends. This CDR3 has 16 residues. This CDR3 reads CASSLGSAGSSREQYF. The DNA for the CDR3 is TGCGCCAGCAGCTTGGGATCGGCGGGGAGTTCTCGAGAGCAGTACTTC.

This clone came up once. The CDR3 loop reads CASSYVLRGSGEQYF. CDR3 coding DNA: TGTGCCAGCAGTTACGTCCTGAGGGGGTCAGGTGAGCAGTACTTC. The chain uses TRBV6-2 or TRBV6-3 and TRBJ2-7, with a weak D call TRBD1 (6 bases). Per germline, CDR1 MNHEY and CDR2 SVGEGT. Deletions cut 2 bases from V and 7 bases from J, with 18 bases between. CDR3 size: 15 residues.

V gene TRBV10-3 combines with J gene TRBJ2-1; 9 bases align to TRBD1. The junction had 7 bases not matched to a gene; V was cut back by 6 bases and J by 1 base. The V gene's germline CDR1 is ENHRY and CDR2 SYGVKD. The CDR3 is 16 residues long. The CDR3 spells CAISPDRGISYNEQFF. The CDR3 coding sequence is TGTGCCATCAGCCCTGACAGGGGGATATCCTACAATGAGCAGTTCTTC.

V gene TRBV7-9 combines with J gene TRBJ2-1, with D hard to call. The CDR3 covers 11 residues. Germline V lookup: CDR1 SEHNR, CDR2 FQNEAQ (reference sequence). V lost 3 bases, J lost 6 bases, and 3 bases lay in between. The CDR3 sequence is CASSFRNEQFF. For the CDR3, the DNA is TGTGCCAGCAGCTTTCGCAATGAGCAGTTCTTC.